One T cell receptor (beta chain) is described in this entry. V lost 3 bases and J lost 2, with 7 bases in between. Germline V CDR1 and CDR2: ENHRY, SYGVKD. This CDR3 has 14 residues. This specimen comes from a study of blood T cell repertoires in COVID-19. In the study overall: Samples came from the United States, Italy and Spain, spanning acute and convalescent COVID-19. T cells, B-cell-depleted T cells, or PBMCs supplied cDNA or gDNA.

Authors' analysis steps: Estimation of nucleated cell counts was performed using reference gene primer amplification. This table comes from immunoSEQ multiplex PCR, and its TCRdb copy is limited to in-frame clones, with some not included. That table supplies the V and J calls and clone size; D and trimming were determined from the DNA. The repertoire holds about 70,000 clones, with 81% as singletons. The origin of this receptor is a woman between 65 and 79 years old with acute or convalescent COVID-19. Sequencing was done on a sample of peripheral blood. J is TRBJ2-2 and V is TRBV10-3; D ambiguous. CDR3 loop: CAISDSINTGELFF. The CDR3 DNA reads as TGTGCCATCAGTGACTCTATTAACACCGGGGAGCTGTTTTTT.